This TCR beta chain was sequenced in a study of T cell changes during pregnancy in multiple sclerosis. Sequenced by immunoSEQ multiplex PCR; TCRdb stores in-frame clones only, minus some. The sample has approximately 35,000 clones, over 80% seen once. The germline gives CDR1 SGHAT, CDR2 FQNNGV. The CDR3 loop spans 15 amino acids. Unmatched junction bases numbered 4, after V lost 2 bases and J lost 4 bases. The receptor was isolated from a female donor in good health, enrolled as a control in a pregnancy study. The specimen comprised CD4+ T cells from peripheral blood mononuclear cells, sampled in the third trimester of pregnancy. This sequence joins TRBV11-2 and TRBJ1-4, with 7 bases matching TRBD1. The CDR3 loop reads CASSLLTGVNEKLFF. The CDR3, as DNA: TGTGCCAGCAGCTTACTCACAGGGGTTAATGAAAAACTGTTTTTT.